This is a list of T cell receptor beta chains from one sample in a study of cytomegalovirus exposure and HLA in healthy donors. Sequencing was performed with immunoSEQ multiplex PCR; in TCRdb, only in-frame clones are kept and a portion is missing. The data hold fewer than 150,000 clones, with about three quarters observed a single time. Sequenced material: PBMCs. Receptors originate from a human donor in good health. Each CDR3 is given without its conserved first and last residue. The D gene is left open where the match is weak.

V gene: TRBV5-1; J gene: TRBJ1-6; D gene: TRBD1; CDR3 protein: ASSLEGAGSPLH
V gene: TRBV9; J gene: TRBJ2-7; D gene: TRBD1; CDR3 protein: ASSPKTGAPYEQY
V gene: TRBV29-1; J gene: TRBJ2-2; D gene: .; CDR3 protein: SVVVQTNTGELF
V gene: TRBV5-5; J gene: TRBJ2-5; D gene: TRBD1; CDR3 protein: ASSPRTGGFQETQY
V gene: TRBV6-5; J gene: TRBJ2-1; D gene: TRBD2; CDR3 protein: ASSYSNLAGGSRF
V gene: TRBV6-6; J gene: TRBJ2-1; D gene: .; CDR3 protein: ASSYTPTSEQF
V gene: TRBV5-6; J gene: TRBJ1-1; D gene: .; CDR3 protein: ASSMTGWTEAF
V gene: TRBV6-1; J gene: TRBJ2-6; D gene: TRBD2; CDR3 protein: ASTSGDSGANVLT
V gene: TRBV27; J gene: TRBJ2-2; D gene: .; CDR3 protein: ASSFTLGGTGELF
V gene: TRBV7-9; J gene: TRBJ1-2; D gene: .; CDR3 protein: ASSLPDSGYGYT
V gene: TRBV6-1; J gene: TRBJ2-7; D gene: .; CDR3 protein: ASSGLQGGYEQY
V gene: TRBV4-1; J gene: TRBJ1-2; D gene: TRBD1; CDR3 protein: ASSQGPQGQHPSLGYT
V gene: TRBV5-1; J gene: TRBJ2-2; D gene: .; CDR3 protein: ASKRQESTGELF
V gene: TRBV19; J gene: TRBJ1-2; D gene: TRBD1; CDR3 protein: ASSSGQGNYGYT
V gene: TRBV18; J gene: TRBJ2-5; D gene: TRBD1; CDR3 protein: ASSPPDREETQY
V gene: TRBV4-1; J gene: TRBJ1-3; D gene: .; CDR3 protein: ASSQEGKREGSSGNTIY
V gene: TRBV4-1; J gene: TRBJ1-1; D gene: .; CDR3 protein: ASSQDVRVRAF
V gene: TRBV15; J gene: TRBJ1-5; D gene: .; CDR3 protein: ATSRSISNQPQH
V gene: TRBV4-1; J gene: TRBJ2-7; D gene: TRBD2; CDR3 protein: ASSQVVPSGKGGEQY
V gene: TRBV29-1; J gene: TRBJ1-1; D gene: .; CDR3 protein: SVDEGGEAF
V gene: TRBV28; J gene: TRBJ1-1; D gene: .; CDR3 protein: ASSSPGLNTEAF
V gene: TRBV9; J gene: TRBJ1-1; D gene: .; CDR3 protein: ASSVDGGANTEAF
V gene: TRBV4-1; J gene: TRBJ2-5; D gene: .; CDR3 protein: ASSPGVHQETQY
V gene: TRBV2; J gene: TRBJ2-1; D gene: TRBD1; CDR3 protein: ASSGRTGGVWGEQF
V gene: TRBV19; J gene: TRBJ1-1; D gene: .; CDR3 protein: ASINRGRTEAF
V gene: TRBV27; J gene: TRBJ2-7; D gene: .; CDR3 protein: ASSLTPGLGYYEQY
V gene: TRBV30; J gene: TRBJ2-3; D gene: TRBD1; CDR3 protein: ASYRGTDTQY
V gene: TRBV11-3; J gene: TRBJ1-1; D gene: .; CDR3 protein: ASSLGARGTEAF
V gene: TRBV6-1; J gene: TRBJ2-3; D gene: TRBD1; CDR3 protein: ASSVDYSGQGRYTQY
V gene: TRBV18; J gene: TRBJ2-3; D gene: .; CDR3 protein: ASSPPGGDGTDTQY
V gene: TRBV19; J gene: TRBJ2-4; D gene: .; CDR3 protein: ASSLGEAKNIQY
V gene: TRBV9; J gene: TRBJ2-3; D gene: TRBD2; CDR3 protein: ASSVVGGSPDTQY
V gene: TRBV19; J gene: TRBJ1-1; D gene: .; CDR3 protein: ASTRPGGAEAF
V gene: TRBV5-6; J gene: TRBJ2-5; D gene: TRBD2; CDR3 protein: ASSPRLAGSRETQY
V gene: TRBV5-1; J gene: TRBJ2-5; D gene: TRBD1; CDR3 protein: ASSLAGQGPVTQY
V gene: TRBV27; J gene: TRBJ2-1; D gene: .; CDR3 protein: ASSLSQGRNEQF
V gene: TRBV2; J gene: TRBJ2-2; D gene: TRBD2; CDR3 protein: ASSERSLAGVGELF
V gene: TRBV6-5; J gene: TRBJ2-3; D gene: .; CDR3 protein: ASSSRGLTGTDTQY
V gene: TRBV4-1; J gene: TRBJ2-3; D gene: TRBD2; CDR3 protein: ASSQKGLDPDTQY
V gene: TRBV9; J gene: TRBJ1-2; D gene: .; CDR3 protein: ASSPNQGYGYT